Shown below are 22 T cell receptor beta chains from a single sample sequenced in a study of radiotherapy plus CTLA-4 blockade in lung cancer. Sequenced by immunoSEQ multiplex PCR; TCRdb stores in-frame clones only, minus some. This repertoire shows approximately 67,000 clones, over 75% found once; its top ten account for less than 5%. Sequenced material: peripheral blood, taken from a patient treated with radiotherapy plus ipilimumab. The receptors here all came from a human donor with non-small cell lung cancer who had a partial response to radiotherapy plus ipilimumab.

V gene TRBV25-1 combines with J gene TRBJ1-4; the D is unclear. Trimming stripped 6 bases from V and 2 bases from J, with 16 bases between. The CDR3 covers 16 residues. CDR1 MGHDK and CDR2 SYGVNS come from the germline V gene. The CDR3 reads CASSRTSSRTNEKLFF. In nucleotides, the CDR3 is TGTGCCAGCAGCCGCACCTCGTCCCGGACTAATGAAAAACTGTTTTTT. Using reference TRBV25-1 and TRBJ1-4 for the parts outside the CDR3, the full variable domain is EADIYQTPRYLVIGTGKKITLECSQTMGHDKMYWYQQDPGMELHLIHYSYGVNSTEKGDLSSESTVSRIRTEHFPLTLESARPSHTSQYLCASSRTSSRTNEKLFFGSGTQLSVL.

The V call is TRBV5-1, the J call TRBJ2-1; weak D call: TRBD2 (6 bases). The CDR3 extends over 15 amino acids. The V gene lost 1 base and the J gene lost 8 bases, with 16 bases spanning the gap. Germline lookup yields CDR1 SGHRS and CDR2 YFSETQ. DNA for the CDR3: TGCGCCAGCAGCTTGACGGGGACTTGGGGCGATGAGCAGTTCTTC. It codes for CASSLTGTWGDEQFF.

The chain joins TRBV15 to TRBJ2-3; D remains ambiguous. This CDR3 contains 12 residues. Germline values: CDR1 LNHNV, CDR2 YYDKDF (reference sequence). V was cut by 0 bases and J by 7 bases, with 5 bases left in between. For the CDR3, the DNA is TGTGCCACCAGCAGAGACAGAAATACGCAGTATTTT. Amino acids: CATSRDRNTQYF.

The chain couples TRBV19 to TRBJ2-6; tentative D call: TRBD1 (5 bases). The CDR3 extends over 15 amino acids. Trimming took 3 bases from V and 1 from J, leaving 7 bases between them. Germline CDR1 reads LNHDA; CDR2 reads SQIVND (reference sequence). CDR3 in amino acids: CASSIRASGANVLTF. CDR3 in DNA: TGTGCCAGTAGTATCAGGGCTTCTGGGGCCAACGTCCTGACTTTC.

This clone appeared a few times. The V call is TRBV5-1, the J call TRBJ1-2, with D perhaps TRBD1 (5 bases). Germline CDR1 and CDR2: SGHRS and YFSETQ. The V and J ends lost 0 bases and 5 bases respectively, with 11 bases between them. The CDR3 runs 14 residues. CDR3 nucleotide sequence: TGCGCCAGCAGCTTGGAAGCAGGGAAGTATGGCTACACCTTC. Its protein product is CASSLEAGKYGYTF.

V usage is TRBV6-5 and J usage is TRBJ2-1; D ambiguous. CDR1 and CDR2 (germline): MNHEY, SVGAGI. Trimming pared 4 bases from V and 7 bases from J, leaving 17 bases between. This CDR3 contains 15 residues. The CDR3 here is CASSFLTSQANEQFF. The CDR3 nucleotides read TGTGCCAGCAGTTTTTTGACATCCCAGGCTAATGAGCAGTTCTTC.

The chain combines TRBV7-2 with TRBJ2-2; a weak D match, TRBD2 (6 bases). Per germline, CDR1 SGHTA and CDR2 FQGNSA. The V and J ends lost 6 bases and 2 bases respectively, with 16 bases between them. There are 16 residues in the CDR3. CDR3 nucleotides: TGTGCCAGCAGTCGTCAGGACTACCGAAACACCGGGGAGCTGTTTTTT. Protein: CASSRQDYRNTGELFF.

The V gene is TRBV28, the J gene TRBJ1-3; D possibly corresponds to TRBD1 (5 bases). There are 13 residues in the CDR3. V lost 5 bases and J 8 bases, leaving 13 bases between the germline ends. Germline CDR1 is MDHEN and CDR2 is SYDVKM. The CDR3 DNA follows: TGTGCCAGCAGTGCGGGGACGTTGGACACCATATATTTT. Translated, it gives CASSAGTLDTIYF.

The chain has TRBV9 and TRBJ2-3, with 9 bases matching TRBD2. Losses at the gene ends were 0 bases for V and 5 bases for J; bases not matched to a gene: 1. This CDR3 has 14 amino acids. Germline CDR1 SGDLS, CDR2 YYNGEE. CDR3 coding DNA: TGTGCCAGCAGCGTAGAACTAGCGGGAGATACGCAGTATTTT. The encoded protein is CASSVELAGDTQYF. Complete variable domain (other parts from reference TRBV9 and TRBJ2-3): DSGVTQTPKHLITATGQRVTLRCSPRSGDLSVYWYQQSLDQGLQFLIQYYNGEERAKGNILERFSAQQFPDLHSELNLSSLELGDSALYFCASSVELAGDTQYFGPGTRLTVL.

This clone was detected a few times. The gene calls are TRBV5-1 and TRBJ2-5; no clear D. The germline V and J ends were trimmed by 2 bases and 6 bases, with 5 bases remaining between them. The CDR3 sequence is 11 residues long. Germline lookup yields CDR1 SGHRS and CDR2 YFSETQ. DNA of the CDR3: TGCGCCAGCAGCTTTGAGAAGACCCAGTACTTC. The encoded protein is CASSFEKTQYF.

This chain joins TRBV7-3 and TRBJ1-5, with D tentatively TRBD1 (5 bases). V lost 5 bases to trimming and J lost 7 bases, with 24 bases between them. There are 17 residues in the CDR3. Germline loops: CDR1 SGHTA, CDR2 FQGTGA. The CDR3 sequence: CASSPKMRGAVGQPQHF. The CDR3 nucleotides are TGTGCCAGCAGCCCTAAAATGCGTGGGGCAGTCGGACAGCCCCAGCATTTT.

V and J are TRBV7-3 and TRBJ2-2, with D possibly being TRBD2 (5 bases). The germline gives CDR1 SGHTA, CDR2 FQGTGA. The CDR3 totals 15 residues. V lost 2 bases, J lost 3 bases, and 10 bases lay in between. The CDR3: CASSLQISDTGELFF. In DNA, the CDR3 is TGTGCCAGCAGCTTACAGATTAGCGACACCGGGGAGCTGTTTTTT.

The V call is TRBV10-2, the J call TRBJ2-2; 8 bases map to TRBD1. CDR3 length: 15 residues. V lost 6 bases, J lost 4 bases, and 7 bases stayed unmatched. From germline, CDR1 is WSHSY and CDR2 SAAADI. CDR3 DNA: TGCGCCAGCAGCGGACAGGGAAGAGCCACCGGGGAGCTGTTTTTT. Its protein is CASSGQGRATGELFF.

The chain combines TRBV5-1 with TRBJ1-2; perhaps TRBD1 as D (6 bases). Germline CDR1 SGHRS, CDR2 YFSETQ. The CDR3 has 18 amino acids. Trimming removed 1 base at V and 4 bases at J, with 23 bases between. In nucleotides, the CDR3 is TGCGCCAGCAGCTTGAGCATCGGGGGGGTCGGGGGCCCCTATGGCTACACCTTC. Encoded protein: CASSLSIGGVGGPYGYTF. The full variable domain, its missing parts supplied by reference TRBV5-1 and TRBJ1-2, is KAGVTQTPRYLIKTRGQQVTLSCSPISGHRSVSWYQQTPGQGLQFLFEYFSETQRNKGNFPGRFSGRQFSNSRSEMNVSTLELGDSALYLCASSLSIGGVGGPYGYTFGSGTRLTVV.

The chain links TRBV28 to TRBJ2-1; perhaps TRBD2 as D (6 bases). V was pared by 6 bases and J by 8 bases, with 20 bases between. The germline gives CDR1 MDHEN, CDR2 SYDVKM. The CDR3 has 15 residues. DNA for the CDR3: TGTGCCAGCAGCCTCCCCCGGCTCGGCGGGGATGAGCAGTTCTTC. Its protein product is CASSLPRLGGDEQFF.

The rearrangement joins TRBV9 to TRBJ2-1; D possibly corresponds to TRBD1 (6 bases). The V end lost 3 bases, the J end lost 0 bases, and 16 bases lay between the germline ends. CDR3 length: 17 residues. CDR1 is SGDLS, CDR2 YYNGEE, per germline. CDR3 sequence reads: CASSETRGTSSYNEQFF. CDR3 nucleotides: TGTGCCAGCAGCGAGACACGTGGGACAAGCTCCTACAATGAGCAGTTCTTC.

V usage is TRBV2 and J usage is TRBJ2-5; D uncertain. CDR1 and CDR2 from the germline V gene are SNHLY and FYNNEI. This CDR3 is 10 amino acids long. The V and J ends lost 6 bases and 4 bases respectively, with 3 bases between them. The CDR3 bases are TGTGCCAGCAGCTTAGAGACCCAGTACTTC. Protein: CASSLETQYF.

The chain joins TRBV18 to TRBJ2-1, with no clear D. The CDR3 length is 15 residues. Germline V gene data show CDR1 as KGHSH and CDR2 as LQKENI. V was cut by 2 bases and J by 4 bases, with 12 bases left in between. CDR3: CASSPVPLGYNEQFF. The CDR3, as DNA: TGTGCCAGCTCACCAGTCCCACTCGGGTACAATGAGCAGTTCTTC.

The rearrangement links TRBV4-2 to TRBJ2-1; tentative D call: TRBD2 (5 bases). The germline CDR1 and CDR2 sequences are LGHNA and YNFKEQ. The V gene lost 0 bases and the J gene lost 3 bases, with 9 bases spanning the gap. This CDR3 has 15 amino acids. The CDR3, as DNA: TGTGCCAGCAGCCAAGAAGCGGCGGTCTACAATGAGCAGTTCTTC. Residues: CASSQEAAVYNEQFF.

The chain combines TRBV29-1 with TRBJ2-3, with D uncertain. Germline-derived CDR1 and CDR2 are SQVTM and ANQGSEA. This CDR3 has 14 residues. Trimming left V 7 bases short and J 6 bases short, with 20 bases between. The CDR3 loop reads CSAAPAAAVDTQYF. The CDR3 DNA reads as TGCAGCGCCGCCCCAGCAGCCGCGGTGGATACGCAGTATTTT.

The chain links TRBV28 to TRBJ2-3, with TRBD1 matching over 9 bases. The V gene end was trimmed by 3 bases and the J gene end by 3 bases; junction bases not matched to a gene: 1. Germline loops: CDR1 MDHEN, CDR2 SYDVKM. The CDR3 totals 14 residues. The CDR3 sequence is CASSLTGGTDTQYF. The CDR3 nucleotides read TGTGCCAGCAGTTTGACAGGGGGAACAGATACGCAGTATTTT.

The chain combines TRBV19 with TRBJ2-7, with D possibly being TRBD2 (6 bases). The V end lost 8 bases, the J end lost 1 base, and 15 bases lay between the germline ends. Germline V gene lookup returns CDR1 LNHDA and CDR2 SQIVND (reference sequence). The CDR3 is made up of 14 amino acids. CDR3 amino acids: CASRDFKESYEQYF. The CDR3 DNA reads TGTGCCAGTCGGGACTTCAAGGAATCCTACGAGCAGTACTTC.